This T cell receptor beta chain was obtained from a study of early T cells in non-severe SARS-CoV-2 infection. On the study more broadly: Unsorted whole-blood RNA was sequenced in bulk, leaving chains unpaired. Regarding the study as a whole: VDJdb-based annotation leaned toward anti-spike CD8 responses and missed private and CD4 specificities.

Deletions cut 1 base from V and 0 bases from J, with 5 bases between. This CDR3 has 14 residues. The germline gives CDR1 LGHDT, CDR2 YNNKEL (reference sequence). This clonotype was found many times. Antigen unknown. The TCR library protocol attached unique molecular identifiers to the individual cDNA molecules. TCRdb analysed the 5' RACE reads with MiXCR anew, one entry per CDR3 protein. The sample lists some 27,000 distinct CDR3 sequences, around 5.1% occurring once. V is TRBV3-1 and J is TRBJ2-3; D is unresolved. The TCR was taken from an adult who was a healthcare worker with PCR-confirmed SARS-CoV-2 infection or an uninfected control (not recorded which). The sequenced material came from whole blood. Here the CDR3 DNA reads TGTGCCAGCAGCCAAGGCTATAGCACAGATACGCAGTATTTT. It encodes CASSQGYSTDTQYF.